These 25 T cell receptor beta chains were sequenced from one sample in a study of T-cell reconstitution after alpha-beta-depleted transplantation in children. During its preparation, the TCRbeta library received unique molecular identifiers. Using its own MiXCR run on the PCR reads, TCRdb lists one record per CDR3 protein. This table holds 250,000 to 300,000 distinct CDR3 sequences, 10% found once. This sample comprised PBMCs, obtained before TCRalphabeta/CD19-depleted stem cell transplant. These receptors were taken from a boy in the first two years of life with acute myeloid leukemia, due to receive a stem cell transplant.

This clonotype was recorded at least ten times. V and J are TRBV9 and TRBJ2-1, with TRBD2 as a possible D gene (6 bases). With 4 bases removed from V and 0 bases from J, the gap between germline ends came to 11 bases. This CDR3 contains 15 residues. Germline V CDR1 and CDR2: SGDLS, YYNGEE. CDR3 DNA: TGTGCCAGCAGCCCGGCAGCGGGCTCCTACAATGAGCAGTTCTTC. Protein: CASSPAAGSYNEQFF.

This clonotype was counted only a few times. J is TRBJ2-7 and V is TRBV12-3 or TRBV12-4; 7 bases line up with TRBD1. The CDR3 loop spans 14 amino acids. The V segment lost 5 bases and the J segment 1 base; nucleotides outside the gene matches: 5. CDR3 DNA: TGTGCCAGCAGTGCTCCGGGACAGTCCTACGAGCAGTACTTC. This codes for CASSAPGQSYEQYF.

This clonotype was seen a few times. The V gene is TRBV11-1, the J gene TRBJ2-5; 9 bases align to TRBD1. CDR3 length equals 16 residues. After removal of 3 bases from V and 1 base from J, the junction contained 6 bases not matched to a gene. Germline V lookup: CDR1 SGHAT, CDR2 FQDESV (reference sequence). The CDR3, as DNA: TGTGCCAGCAGCTTCAAAGGGGACAGGGCCCAAGAGACCCAGTACTTC. Amino acids: CASSFKGDRAQETQYF. The full variable domain, in which reference TRBV11-1 and TRBJ2-5 provide the parts outside the CDR3, is EAEVAQSPRYKITEKSQAVAFWCDPISGHATLYWYRQILGQGPELLVQFQDESVVDDSQLPKDRFSAERLKGVDSTLKIQPAELGDSAMYLCASSFKGDRAQETQYFGPGTRLLVL.

This clonotype was detected ten times or more. The genes are TRBV29-1 and TRBJ2-7, with TRBD2 as a possible D gene (6 bases). Looked up from germline, CDR1 is SQVTM and CDR2 is ANQGSEA. Trimming left V 6 bases short and J 4 bases short, with 13 bases between. The CDR3 totals 12 residues. The CDR3 DNA follows: TGCAGCGTGGGACTCCCTCCATACGAGCAGTACTTC. Protein sequence: CSVGLPPYEQYF.

The chain couples TRBV7-9 to TRBJ2-1; 7 nucleotides agree with TRBD2. The CDR3 totals 18 residues. Unmatched junction bases numbered 17, after V lost 2 bases and J lost 7 bases. Germline assignment: CDR1 SEHNR and CDR2 FQNEAQ (reference sequence). CDR3 nucleotide sequence: TGTGCCAGCAGCTTACCCAGCGGGGCTAGACGGCGGGGAAATGAGCAGTTCTTC. It specifies CASSLPSGARRRGNEQFF.

This clonotype has ten or more counts. The chain is built from TRBV2 and TRBJ1-2; D perhaps matches TRBD1 (6 bases). V was cut by 0 bases and J by 4 bases, with 18 bases left in between. Germline values: CDR1 SNHLY, CDR2 FYNNEI. This CDR3 is built from 17 residues. DNA for the CDR3: TGTGCCAGCAGTGAAGCGGGGGGGGCCCTTATTTTCTATGGCTACACCTTC. Its protein is CASSEAGGALIFYGYTF.

Ten or more counts support this clonotype. V usage is TRBV7-2 and J usage is TRBJ2-3; 11 bases are shared with TRBD2. The CDR3 sequence is 16 residues long. The V and J ends lost 1 base and 4 bases, in that order; junction bases with no gene match: 4. The germline CDR1 and CDR2 sequences are SGHTA and FQGNSA. The CDR3 protein is CASSLGGSGGADTQYF. DNA of the CDR3: TGTGCCAGCAGCTTAGGTGGTAGCGGGGGGGCAGATACGCAGTATTTT.

The table lists this clonotype with many counts. V and J are TRBV7-2 and TRBJ2-5; TRBD2 aligns across 8 bases. Germline CDR1 and CDR2: SGHTA and FQGNSA. The CDR3 contains 15 residues. J lost 9 bases, V lost 1 base, and 10 bases had no gene match. DNA of the CDR3: TGTGCCAGCAGCTTAGAACCAGCGGGGGCCCCGGCCCAGTACTTC. Translated, it gives CASSLEPAGAPAQYF.

This clonotype came up many times. The rearrangement uses TRBV3-1 and TRBJ1-1, with D unclear. Trimming shortened V by 4 bases and J by 6 bases, and 9 bases separated the two germline ends. The CDR3 consists of 12 residues. Germline V gives CDR1 LGHDT, CDR2 YNNKEL (reference sequence). In nucleotides, the CDR3 is TGTGCCAGCAGCCGGACGGAGGCTGAAGCTTTCTTT. It specifies CASSRTEAEAFF.

Many counts were recorded for this clonotype. V usage is TRBV5-1 and J usage is TRBJ2-5; TRBD1 is a possible D gene (5 bases). This CDR3 is built from 12 residues. The germline CDR1 and CDR2 sequences are SGHRS and YFSETQ. Trimming pared 5 bases from V and 1 base from J, leaving 6 bases between. Here the CDR3 reads CASRDIQETQYF. CDR3 coding DNA: TGCGCCAGCAGGGACATCCAAGAGACCCAGTACTTC.

This clonotype was observed a handful of times. V usage is TRBV28 and J usage is TRBJ2-7; D is tentatively TRBD1 or TRBD2 (5 bases each). Germline V gene lookup returns CDR1 MDHEN and CDR2 SYDVKM. V was trimmed by 3 bases and J by 4 bases, leaving 13 bases between them. The CDR3 has 14 residues. This CDR3 is CASSFGGEGYEQYF. Written as DNA, the CDR3 is TGTGCCAGCAGTTTTGGCGGAGAGGGGTACGAGCAGTACTTC. Full variable domain (remainder filled in from reference TRBV28 and TRBJ2-7): DVKVTQSSRYLVKRTGEKVFLECVQDMDHENMFWYRQDPGLGLRLIYFSYDVKMKEKGDIPEGYSVSREKKERFSLILESASTNQTSMYLCASSFGGEGYEQYFGPGTRLTVT.

The sample holds many counts of this clonotype. The chain employs TRBV30 and TRBJ1-6, with D hard to call. The CDR3 length is 9 residues. Germline-derived CDR1 and CDR2 are GTSNPN and SVGIG (reference sequence). V shed 6 bases and J shed 8 bases, with 2 bases lying between them. In DNA form, the CDR3 reads TGTGCCTGCCATTCACCCCTCCACTTT. It translates to CACHSPLHF.

In its sample, this clonotype was seen many times. The CDR3 DNA reads TGCGCCAGCAGCCATATCCTCGGGGAGCTTGAAGCTTTCTTT. It specifies CASSHILGELEAFF. The V and J genes are TRBV4-3 and TRBJ1-1; unclear D gene. Germline lookup yields CDR1 LGHNA and CDR2 YSLEER. Trimming removed 3 bases at V and 7 bases at J, with 15 bases between. The CDR3 runs to 14 residues.

With respect to this clonotype: A much larger clonotype is one base distant, so this may be a read error. This chain joins TRBV20-1 and TRBJ2-7, with 10 nucleotides matching TRBD2. CDR3 length: 16 residues. Germline values: CDR1 DFQATT, CDR2 SNEGSKA (reference sequence). Here the CDR3 DNA reads TGCTGTGCTAGACCCATCTGGACTAGCGGCACCTACGAGCAGTACTTC. The encoded protein is CCARPIWTSGTYEQYF.

Comment on this clonotype: This may be a read error: a much more frequent sequence differs by one nucleotide. The chain uses TRBV6-5 and TRBJ1-2; the D is unclear. The CDR3 loop spans 13 amino acids. Per the germline V gene, CDR1 is MNHEY and CDR2 is SVGAGI. The CDR3 is CASSYDDNYGNTF. The CDR3 DNA reads as TGTGCCAGCAGTTACGACGATAACTATGGCAACACCTTC.

This clonotype was counted ten times or more. The rearrangement uses TRBV7-2 and TRBJ1-4; maybe TRBD1 (5 bases). This CDR3 is 13 amino acids long. V shed 0 bases and J shed 8 bases, with 7 bases lying between them. CDR1 and CDR2 (germline): SGHTA, FQGNSA. The CDR3 DNA follows: TGTGCCAGCAGCTTAGCCAAGGGGGAAAAACTGTTTTTT. Its protein is CASSLAKGEKLFF.

This clonotype was recorded many times. This chain joins TRBV5-1 and TRBJ2-7; 10 bases agree with TRBD1. The CDR3 contains 14 residues. Trimming took 0 bases from V and 5 from J; bases not matched to a gene: 2. The germline gives CDR1 SGHRS, CDR2 YFSETQ. CDR3 nucleotides: TGCGCCAGCAGCTTGGGACAGGGGGCGGACGAGCAGTACTTC. Translated, it gives CASSLGQGADEQYF.

At least ten counts were recorded for this clonotype. The chain employs TRBV20-1 and TRBJ2-7, with a possible D match to TRBD2 (6 bases). CDR1 and CDR2 (germline): DFQATT, SNEGSKA (reference sequence). CDR3 length: 11 residues. V lost 1 base, J lost 7 bases, and 8 bases lay in between. CDR3 loop: CSARGGVEQYF. The CDR3 DNA follows: TGCAGTGCTAGAGGGGGGGTGGAGCAGTACTTC.

This rearrangement joins TRBV28 to TRBJ1-3, with D hard to call. V was trimmed by 4 bases and J by 0 bases, leaving 7 bases between them. This CDR3 has 14 amino acids. Per the germline V gene, CDR1 is MDHEN and CDR2 is SYDVKM. The CDR3 sequence: CASSSSNSGNTIYF. In nucleotides, the CDR3 is TGTGCCAGCAGTTCTTCCAACTCTGGAAACACCATATATTTT.

This clonotype was seen repeatedly, ten times or more. The chain links TRBV25-1 to TRBJ2-3; D is uncertain. The germline V gene encodes CDR1 MGHDK and CDR2 SYGVNS. This CDR3 comprises 13 residues. Deletions cut 2 bases from V and 6 bases from J, with 9 bases between. The CDR3 DNA reads TGTGCCAGCAGTGAAGGTCCAGTGGATACGCAGTATTTT. This translates into CASSEGPVDTQYF.

This clonotype was seen repeatedly, ten times or more. The chain has TRBV12-3 or TRBV12-4 and TRBJ2-1; TRBD2 agrees at 11 bases. The CDR3 is 14 amino acids. V gave up 8 bases and J gave up 10 bases; unmatched junction bases: 10. The CDR3 reads CASLLASGRTEQFF. DNA of the CDR3: TGTGCCAGCCTCCTCGCTAGCGGGAGGACCGAGCAGTTCTTC.

The table lists this clonotype with a few counts. One end of the junction varies from germline; a read error may be responsible. This chain uses TRBV9 with TRBJ1-5; D is undetermined. Germline values: CDR1 SGDLS, CDR2 YYNGEE. The CDR3 contains 14 residues. The CDR3 region is CAISVETSNQPQHF. The CDR3 DNA sequence: TGTGCCATCAGCGTAGAGACTAGCAATCAGCCCCAGCATTTT.

This clonotype was recorded at least ten times. CDR3 sequence: CASSQEQGAPDTQYF. In DNA, the CDR3 is TGCGCCAGCAGCCAAGAACAGGGGGCGCCGGATACGCAGTATTTT. This chain links TRBV4-1 with TRBJ2-3, with 9 positions matching TRBD1. With 0 bases clipped from V and 6 bases from J, the junction kept 4 bases outside the gene matches. This CDR3 is built from 15 residues. The V gene's germline CDR1 is MGHRA and CDR2 YSYEKL.

This clonotype was observed a few times. This chain joins TRBV20-1 and TRBJ2-3; 7 bases match TRBD2. The CDR3 runs 14 residues. Germline values: CDR1 DFQATT, CDR2 SNEGSKA (reference sequence). V lost 6 bases, J lost 1 base, and 7 bases stayed unmatched. The CDR3 nucleotides are TGCAGTGCAGGACTAGGCTTCGGCACAGATACGCAGTATTTT. Residues: CSAGLGFGTDTQYF.

This clonotype was counted many times. The chain uses TRBV12-3 or TRBV12-4 and TRBJ1-6; TRBD1 is a possible D gene (5 bases). Trimming stripped 3 bases from V and 5 bases from J, with 11 bases between. The length of the CDR3 is 15 residues. The CDR3 loop reads CASSFGGLNNSPLHF. The DNA of the CDR3 is TGTGCCAGCAGTTTCGGGGGACTGAATAATTCACCCCTCCACTTT.